This is a list of T cell receptor beta chains from one sample in a study of T-cell reconstitution after alpha-beta-depleted transplantation in children. TCRdb processed the PCR reads anew with MiXCR; each CDR3 protein has one entry. The profile shows some 550,000 distinct CDR3 sequences, 20% to 25% of them singletons. Material: PBMCs, mostly from graft donor cells, obtained 360 days after TCRalphabeta/CD19-depleted stem cell transplant. These receptors all come from a boy in the first two years of life who had a stem cell transplant for acute myeloid leukemia, so the T cells may come from the graft donor. The CDR3 runs from the conserved cysteine through the conserved F or W. Each record gives: D gene, J gene, clone size, V gene, CDR3 protein, CDR3 DNA. The D gene is left open where the match is weak. Expanded clones get a size class; other rows say once, few or many, or leave the size out.

.,TRBJ2-5,.,TRBV20-1,CSASSGDETQYF,TGCAGTGCGAGCTCGGGAGACGAGACCCAGTACTTC
.,TRBJ2-7,few,TRBV24-1,CATSDRGPYEQYF,TGTGCCACCAGTGACCGGGGTCCCTACGAGCAGTACTTC
TRBD1,TRBJ2-7,.,TRBV11-2,CASSFSRQGYEQYF,TGTGCCAGCAGCTTCTCCCGACAGGGCTACGAGCAGTACTTC
.,TRBJ1-5,many,TRBV28,CASSFSQGSQPQHF,TGTGCCAGCAGTTTCTCACAGGGTAGTCAGCCCCAGCATTTT
.,TRBJ1-2,.,TRBV15,CATSRGQRGYTF,TGTGCCACCAGCAGAGGCCAGCGGGGCTACACCTTC
TRBD1,TRBJ1-2,few,TRBV4-2,CASSQVPGGAATDNYGYTF,TGTGCCAGCAGCCAAGTTCCAGGGGGCGCAGCGACAGATAACTATGGCTACACCTTC
.,TRBJ2-1,.,TRBV29-1,CSGGEGDEQFF,TGCAGCGGGGGTGAGGGGGATGAGCAGTTCTTC
TRBD2,TRBJ2-3,few,TRBV12-3/TRBV12-4,CASRLPGLATDTQYF,TGTGCCAGCAGACTCCCGGGACTAGCCACAGATACGCAGTATTTT
.,TRBJ1-2,many,TRBV2,CASSDPGRGNYGYTF,TGTGCCAGCAGTGACCCGGGACGCGGCAACTATGGCTACACCTTC
TRBD1,TRBJ1-1,many,TRBV12-3/TRBV12-4,CASRARGGTAYTEAFF,TGTGCCAGCAGGGCGAGGGGAGGGACAGCGTACACTGAAGCTTTCTTT
TRBD1,TRBJ2-3,many,TRBV6-1,CASISDRGRPDTQYF,TGTGCCAGCATCTCGGACAGGGGGCGACCAGATACGCAGTATTTT
.,TRBJ2-5,many,TRBV29-1,CSVPTGPDIQETQYF,TGCAGCGTCCCCACAGGCCCCGATATTCAAGAGACCCAGTACTTC
.,TRBJ1-3,few,TRBV7-2,CASSLGPSPGNTIYF,TGTGCCAGCAGCTTAGGTCCCTCTCCTGGAAACACCATATATTTT
.,TRBJ1-3,.,TRBV12-3/TRBV12-4,CASSLSAAGNTIYF,TGTGCCAGCAGTTTAAGCGCCGCCGGAAACACCATATATTTT
.,TRBJ1-4,many,TRBV6-5,CASSYARGELVMKEKLFF,TGTGCCAGCAGTTATGCACGCGGGGAGTTGGTAATGAAGGAAAAACTGTTTTTT
TRBD1,TRBJ2-1,many,TRBV12-3/TRBV12-4,CASSLALGTGTYNEQFF,TGTGCCAGCAGTTTAGCGCTAGGGACAGGGACCTACAATGAGCAGTTCTTC
.,TRBJ2-7,many,TRBV7-9,CASSLARAGPYEQYF,TGTGCCAGCAGCTTAGCTCGCGCGGGGCCCTACGAGCAGTACTTC
.,TRBJ2-5,many,TRBV7-9,CASSLVAIFPQETQYF,TGTGCCAGCAGCTTAGTCGCCATCTTCCCCCAAGAGACCCAGTACTTC
.,TRBJ2-1,many,TRBV4-1,CASSQTWGGSSYNEQFF,TGCGCCAGCAGCCAAACCTGGGGAGGCAGCTCCTACAATGAGCAGTTCTTC
TRBD2,TRBJ2-1,many,TRBV29-1,CSVGGGYNEQFF,TGCAGCGTTGGGGGGGGCTACAATGAGCAGTTCTTC
.,TRBJ2-1,many,TRBV18,CASSQDLDNEQFF,TGTGCCAGCTCACAGGACCTGGACAATGAGCAGTTCTTC
.,TRBJ1-4,few,TRBV6-1,CASGRQYNEKLFF,TGTGCCAGCGGCCGACAGTACAATGAAAAACTGTTTTTT
.,TRBJ1-6,many,TRBV4-3,CASSQEVGNSPLHF,TGCGCCAGCAGCCAAGAGGTGGGAAATTCACCCCTCCACTTT
TRBD2,TRBJ2-5,many,TRBV15,CATSRVPRGESGGKGTQYF,TGTGCCACCAGCAGAGTCCCCCGCGGGGAGAGCGGGGGGAAGGGGACCCAGTACTTC
.,TRBJ2-3,many,TRBV20-1,CSARDWRGGKEDTQYF,TGCAGTGCTAGAGATTGGAGAGGGGGGAAAGAGGATACGCAGTATTTT
.,TRBJ1-1,.,TRBV7-6,CASSLGEGRTEVFF,TGTGCCAGCAGCTTAGGAGAGGGGAGAACTGAAGTTTTCTTT
.,TRBJ2-1,.,TRBV27,CASRPPGPLNNEQFF,TGTGCCAGCAGACCCCCGGGTCCATTAAACAATGAGCAGTTCTTC
TRBD2,TRBJ2-5,few,TRBV7-2,CATRRAGGQETQYF,TGTGCCACCCGGCGTGCGGGGGGTCAAGAGACCCAGTACTTC
TRBD1,TRBJ1-4,.,TRBV12-3/TRBV12-4,CASSWDRGPTNEKLFF,TGTGCCAGCAGTTGGGACAGGGGCCCAACTAATGAAAAACTGTTTTTT
.,TRBJ2-3,many,TRBV12-3/TRBV12-4,CASSLEDRTDTQYF,TGTGCCAGCAGTTTGGAGGACCGCACAGATACGCAGTATTTT
.,TRBJ1-5,many,TRBV20-1,CSARGQGLRQPQHF,TGCAGTGCTAGAGGCCAGGGTCTTCGTCAGCCCCAGCATTTT
TRBD1,TRBJ2-1,.,TRBV12-3/TRBV12-4,CASSRQGPNYNEQFF,TGTGCCAGCAGCCGACAGGGCCCTAACTACAATGAGCAGTTCTTC
TRBD2,TRBJ2-3,many,TRBV6-2/TRBV6-3,CASSRRGALGDTQYF,TGTGCCAGCAGCAGGCGGGGGGCCCTCGGCGATACGCAGTATTTT
.,TRBJ2-5,many,TRBV20-1,CSARDRHSLQETQYF,TGCAGTGCTAGAGATAGACACAGCCTACAAGAGACCCAGTACTTC
.,TRBJ2-2,few,TRBV12-3/TRBV12-4,CASRSLTGSRELFF,TGTGCCAGCAGGAGCCTAACAGGGAGCAGGGAGCTGTTTTTT
.,TRBJ2-1,.,TRBV7-9,CASSSRGSNEQFF,TGTGCCAGCAGCTCCAGGGGTTCCAATGAGCAGTTCTTC
.,TRBJ2-1,few,TRBV5-8,CASNPFGGPRGIEQFF,TGTGCCAGCAACCCCTTTGGCGGCCCGCGAGGGATTGAGCAGTTCTTC
.,TRBJ2-2,.,TRBV20-1,CSASRSGELFF,TGCAGTGCTAGCCGGAGCGGGGAGCTGTTTTTT
.,TRBJ2-7,.,TRBV20-1,CSAREEGGYEQYF,TGCAGTGCTAGAGAGGAGGGCGGGTACGAGCAGTACTTC
.,TRBJ2-3,many,TRBV12-3/TRBV12-4,CASSLESEGTDTQYF,TGTGCCAGCAGTTTGGAATCCGAGGGCACAGATACGCAGTATTTT
.,TRBJ2-5,.,TRBV6-5,CASSYFPAHREETQYF,TGTGCCAGCAGTTACTTCCCGGCCCACAGGGAGGAGACCCAGTACTTC
.,TRBJ2-1,.,TRBV6-2/TRBV6-3,CASSFTTSYNEQFF,TGTGCCAGCAGCTTTACTACTAGTTACAATGAGCAGTTCTTC
.,TRBJ2-5,many,TRBV24-1,CATSDSQTQYF,TGTGCCACCAGTGATTCTCAGACCCAGTACTTC
.,TRBJ1-1,.,TRBV10-3,CATMDGISEAFF,TGTGCCACAATGGACGGCATAAGTGAAGCTTTCTTT
.,TRBJ2-5,few,TRBV6-2/TRBV6-3,CASRNMMAQYF,TGTGCCAGCAGAAATATGATGGCCCAGTACTTC
TRBD1,TRBJ2-2,.,TRBV29-1,CSVSGWTGTNTGELFF,TGCAGCGTTAGTGGGTGGACAGGGACGAACACCGGGGAGCTGTTTTTT
.,TRBJ2-1,many,TRBV3-1,CASSLTATSSYNEQFF,TGTGCCAGCAGCCTCACAGCAACTAGCTCCTACAATGAGCAGTTCTTC
.,TRBJ2-3,many,TRBV6-5,CASSWGHTQYF,TGTGCCAGCAGTTGGGGGCATACGCAGTATTTT